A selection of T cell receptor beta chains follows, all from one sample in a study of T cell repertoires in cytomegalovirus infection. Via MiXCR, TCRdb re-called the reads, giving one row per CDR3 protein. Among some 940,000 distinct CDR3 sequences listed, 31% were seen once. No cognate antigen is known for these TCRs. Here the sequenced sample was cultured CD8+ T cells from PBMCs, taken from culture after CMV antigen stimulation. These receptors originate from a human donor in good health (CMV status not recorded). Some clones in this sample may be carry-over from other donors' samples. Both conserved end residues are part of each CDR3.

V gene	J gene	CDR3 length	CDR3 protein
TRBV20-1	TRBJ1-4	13	CSARVIEGVELFF
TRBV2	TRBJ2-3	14	CASSLDYRPDTQYF
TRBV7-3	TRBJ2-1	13	CVSSLGANNEQFF
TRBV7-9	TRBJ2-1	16	CASSLSQLAEANEQFF
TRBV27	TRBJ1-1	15	CASSLIGTGTTEAFF
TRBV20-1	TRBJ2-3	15	CSASDDLAGDNTQYF
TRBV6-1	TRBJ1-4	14	CASSENAGPEKLFF
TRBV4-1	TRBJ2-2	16	CASSQALAGGTGELFF
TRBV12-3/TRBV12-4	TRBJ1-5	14	CASTNGIGNQPQHF
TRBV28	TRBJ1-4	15	CASSFSGGFNEKLFF